The 15 T cell receptor beta chains below were found in one sample sequenced in a study of cytomegalovirus exposure and HLA in healthy donors. The PCR had 60 Vbeta and 13 Jbeta primers. Profiling relied on immunoSEQ multiplex PCR, and the TCRdb table lists in-frame clones only, not all of them. This table has about 160,000 clones, 75% to 90% appearing once. Sequencing input: PBMCs. These TCRs come from a human donor in good health.

Worth noting for this clone: Sequence at one end of the junction differs from germline and may be a read error. The J gene is TRBJ2-1, the V gene TRBV2; 9 bases are shared with TRBD1. The CDR3 has 15 amino acids. The germline gives CDR1 SNHLY, CDR2 FYNNEI. The CDR3 DNA is TGTGCCAGCAGAGAAGACAGGGGGGTTCAGGATGAGCAGTTCTTC. Protein product: CASREDRGVQDEQFF.

The CDR3 reads CASSFSGEGTEAFF. The DNA of the CDR3 is TGTGCCAGCAGCTTTTCAGGTGAGGGCACTGAAGCTTTCTTT. The V and J genes are TRBV7-2 and TRBJ1-1; D gene uncertain. The CDR3 is made up of 14 amino acids. Per germline, CDR1 SGHTA and CDR2 FQGNSA. With 3 bases removed from V and 4 bases from J, the gap between germline ends came to 12 bases.

The chain combines TRBV14 with TRBJ2-3, with a possible D match to TRBD1 (5 bases). Per the germline V gene, CDR1 is SGHDN and CDR2 is FVKESK. V was clipped by 1 base and J by 7 bases, with 9 bases between them. This CDR3 spans 13 amino acids. Here the CDR3 reads CASSQARANTQYF. CDR3 nucleotides: TGTGCCAGCAGCCAAGCCAGGGCGAATACGCAGTATTTT.

J is TRBJ1-1 and V is TRBV6-1, with D possibly being TRBD1 (6 bases). This CDR3 region has 12 residues. V lost 5 bases and J 4 bases, leaving 8 bases between the germline ends. Per the germline V gene, CDR1 is MNHNS and CDR2 is SASEGT. The CDR3 loop is CASSTGITEAFF. In nucleotides, the CDR3 is TGTGCCAGCAGTACAGGGATCACTGAAGCTTTCTTT.

The rearrangement joins TRBV19 to TRBJ1-2, with a tentative D call TRBD1 (5 bases). V was clipped by 6 bases and J by 5 bases, with 7 bases between them. This CDR3 is 11 amino acids long. The germline V gene has CDR1 LNHDA and CDR2 SQIVND (reference sequence). CDR3 protein: CASSRDYGYTF. DNA of the CDR3: TGTGCCAGTAGCAGGGATTATGGCTACACCTTC. The full variable domain, completed using reference TRBV19 and TRBJ1-2, is DGGITQSPKYLFRKEGQNVTLSCEQNLNHDAMYWYRQDPGQGLRLIYYSQIVNDFQKGDIAEGYSVSREKKESFPLTVTSAQKNPTAFYLCASSRDYGYTFGSGTRLTVV.

The chain links TRBV5-1 to TRBJ2-5; 7 positions agree with TRBD1. The length of the CDR3 is 17 residues. V was pared by 4 bases and J by 4 bases, with 16 bases of the junction left unmatched. Germline V CDR1 and CDR2: SGHRS, YFSETQ. The CDR3 loop is CASSRGPIQGNPETQYF. In DNA, the CDR3 is TGCGCCAGCAGCCGTGGTCCTATACAGGGGAACCCAGAGACCCAGTACTTC.

This clone was recorded a few times. The chain links TRBV5-6 to TRBJ1-5; D remains ambiguous. V lost 0 bases and J 6 bases, leaving 7 bases between the germline ends. The CDR3 contains 13 residues. Per germline, CDR1 SGHDT and CDR2 YYEEEE. The CDR3, as DNA: TGTGCCAGCAGCTTGGCCTCGGGTCAGCCCCAGCATTTT. Protein product: CASSLASGQPQHF.

This chain links TRBV13 with TRBJ1-2; D ambiguous. V shed 2 bases and J shed 7 bases, with 11 bases lying between them. The CDR3 totals 13 residues. The germline V gene encodes CDR1 PRHDT and CDR2 FYEKMQ (reference sequence). DNA for the CDR3: TGTGCCAGCAGCTTATTCTCGGGGTGTGGCTACACCTTC. As protein: CASSLFSGCGYTF. Full variable domain (rest looked up from reference TRBV13 and TRBJ1-2): AAGVIQSPRHLIKEKRETATLKCYPIPRHDTVYWYQQGPGQDPQFLISFYEKMQSDKGSIPDRFSAQQFSDYHSELNMSSLELGDSALYFCASSLFSGCGYTFGSGTRLTVV.

The V call is TRBV5-1, the J call TRBJ1-3; 7 bases fit TRBD1. The CDR3 extends over 17 amino acids. J gave up 0 bases and V 2 bases, and 8 bases lay outside the gene matches. Germline CDR1 and CDR2: SGHRS and YFSETQ. The CDR3 coding sequence is TGCGCCAGCAGCTTAACACAGGGGATTACCTCTGGAAACACCATATATTTT. It is translated as CASSLTQGITSGNTIYF. The full variable domain, rest sourced from reference TRBV5-1 and TRBJ1-3, is KAGVTQTPRYLIKTRGQQVTLSCSPISGHRSVSWYQQTPGQGLQFLFEYFSETQRNKGNFPGRFSGRQFSNSRSEMNVSTLELGDSALYLCASSLTQGITSGNTIYFGEGSWLTVV.

The chain recombines TRBV7-3 with TRBJ1-1, with D maybe TRBD1 (5 bases). Trimming shortened V by 6 bases and J by 4 bases, and 12 bases separated the two germline ends. Per germline, CDR1 SGHTA and CDR2 FQGTGA. The CDR3 extends over 13 amino acids. CDR3 sequence: CASSLQGFTEAFF. DNA for the CDR3: TGTGCCAGCAGTCTGCAGGGTTTCACTGAAGCTTTCTTT.

V is TRBV2 and J is TRBJ2-6; D is uncertain. The CDR3 is made up of 15 amino acids. Trimming stripped 9 bases from V and 0 bases from J, with 12 bases between. The germline V gene encodes CDR1 SNHLY and CDR2 FYNNEI. The CDR3 sequence is CASRLRSSGANVLTF. The CDR3 nucleotides read TGTGCCAGTCGACTGAGAAGCTCTGGGGCCAACGTCCTGACTTTC.

This clone came up a few times. This rearrangement joins TRBV5-1 to TRBJ2-6; TRBD1 is a possible D gene (6 bases). This CDR3 is 18 amino acids long. Deletions cut 6 bases from V and 0 bases from J, with 19 bases between. Germline CDR1 and CDR2: SGHRS and YFSETQ. This CDR3 is CASTQTGPNFSGANVLTF. In DNA form, the CDR3 reads TGCGCCAGCACCCAGACAGGTCCTAATTTCTCTGGGGCCAACGTCCTGACTTTC. Full variable domain (remainder filled in from reference TRBV5-1 and TRBJ2-6): KAGVTQTPRYLIKTRGQQVTLSCSPISGHRSVSWYQQTPGQGLQFLFEYFSETQRNKGNFPGRFSGRQFSNSRSEMNVSTLELGDSALYLCASTQTGPNFSGANVLTFGAGSRLTVL.

The chain couples TRBV5-1 to TRBJ1-1, with TRBD1 identical over 8 bases. V shed 3 bases, J shed 2 bases, and the junction held 3 bases outside the gene matches. The CDR3 runs 14 residues. Germline values: CDR1 SGHRS, CDR2 YFSETQ. CDR3 region: CASSSTGENTEAFF. In DNA form, the CDR3 reads TGCGCCAGCAGCTCGACAGGGGAAAACACTGAAGCTTTCTTT.

The rearrangement links TRBV5-4 to TRBJ2-2, with 9 bases aligning to TRBD2. V dropped 4 bases and J dropped 1; count of bases not matched to a gene: 5. Germline values: CDR1 SGHNT, CDR2 YYREEE (reference sequence). The CDR3 has 16 residues. The CDR3 DNA reads as TGTGCCAGCAGCCTAATAGCGGGGGTGAACACCGGGGAGCTGTTTTTT. As protein: CASSLIAGVNTGELFF.

The chain couples TRBV7-8 to TRBJ2-3; 10 bases align to TRBD2. Per germline, CDR1 SGHVS and CDR2 FQNEAQ. The CDR3 sequence is 16 residues long. The junction had 7 bases not matched to a gene; V was cut back by 6 bases and J by 1 base. The CDR3 nucleotides are TGTGCCAGCAGTCGGTATCTAGCGGGGGGCACAGATACGCAGTATTTT. Its protein product is CASSRYLAGGTDTQYF.